This T cell receptor beta chain was sequenced during a study of neurological immune-mediated disorders. Regarding the study as a whole: Subjects shared no identical expanded-clone CDR3 amino acid sequences, suggesting private TCR-beta repertoires in all groups. The level of TCR clonal expansion was highest in patients with HTLV-1-associated myelopathy and lowest in multiple sclerosis, where it fell below the level seen in healthy controls.

CDR3 length: 15 residues. After removal of 4 bases from V and 0 bases from J, the junction contained 6 bases not matched to a gene. Germline-derived CDR1 and CDR2 are LGHNA and YNFKEQ. PBMCs stored at -80 C, numbering 2 million, were the origin of the unsorted libraries. The authors made cDNA by 5'RACE with 10-nucleotide random UMIs. In TCRdb, the 5' RACE reads were re-called with MiXCR into one record per CDR3 protein. The sample has about 50,000 distinct CDR3 sequences, about a tenth seen once. This clonotype was seen many times. Antigen: not known. The V and J genes are TRBV4-2 and TRBJ2-7; 7 nucleotides agree with TRBD2. Material for sequencing was PBMCs. This sequence was found in a man aged 65-85 years with HTLV-1-associated myelopathy (HAM/TSP). The CDR3 spells CASSPSSGSSYEQYF. The CDR3, as DNA: TGTGCCAGCAGCCCTTCTAGCGGAAGCTCCTACGAGCAGTACTTC.